The source of this TCR beta chain is a study of brain metastases from non-small cell lung cancer. General observations from the study: Paired brain metastases and primary tumors largely shared TCR repertoires.

Germline assignment: CDR1 MDHEN and CDR2 SYDVKM. Trimming took 6 bases from V and 5 from J; bases not matched to a gene: 5. The CDR3 sequence is 14 residues long. As regards this clone: Its target is not known.

This table comes from immunoSEQ multiplex PCR, and its TCRdb copy is limited to in-frame clones, with some not included. The table has 2,000 to 2,500 clones, around 90% seen once. The receptor's source is a donor aged 40 or over with non-small cell lung cancer. The V and J genes are TRBV28 and TRBJ1-4, with 8 bases identical to TRBD1. The sample consisted of primary lung tumor tissue. The CDR3 DNA is TGTGCCAGCAGGGGACAGGTACCAAATGAAAAACTGTTTTTT. Translated, it gives CASRGQVPNEKLFF.